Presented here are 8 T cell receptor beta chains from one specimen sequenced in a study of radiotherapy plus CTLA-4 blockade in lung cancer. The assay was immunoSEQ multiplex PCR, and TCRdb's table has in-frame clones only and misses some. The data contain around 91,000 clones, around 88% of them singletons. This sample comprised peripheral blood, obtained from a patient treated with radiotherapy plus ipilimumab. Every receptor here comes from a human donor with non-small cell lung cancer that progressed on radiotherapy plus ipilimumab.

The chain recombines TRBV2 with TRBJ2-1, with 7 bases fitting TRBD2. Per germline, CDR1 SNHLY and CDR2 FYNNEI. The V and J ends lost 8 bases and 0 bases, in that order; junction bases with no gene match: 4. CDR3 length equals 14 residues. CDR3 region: CASLRESSYNEQFF. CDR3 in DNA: TGTGCCAGCCTGCGGGAGTCCTCCTACAATGAGCAGTTCTTC.

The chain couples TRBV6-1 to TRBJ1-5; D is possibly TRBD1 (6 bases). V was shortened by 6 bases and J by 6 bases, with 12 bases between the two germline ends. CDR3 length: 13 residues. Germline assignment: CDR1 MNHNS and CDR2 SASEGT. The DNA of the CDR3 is TGTGCCAGCAGGGGAGAACAGGGTCAGCCCCAGCATTTT. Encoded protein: CASRGEQGQPQHF.

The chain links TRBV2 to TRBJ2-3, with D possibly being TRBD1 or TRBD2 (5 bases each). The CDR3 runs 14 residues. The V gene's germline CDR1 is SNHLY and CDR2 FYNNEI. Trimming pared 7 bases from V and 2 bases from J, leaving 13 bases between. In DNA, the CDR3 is TGTGCCAGCAAGTGGCCGGGGCCCACAGATACGCAGTATTTT. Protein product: CASKWPGPTDTQYF. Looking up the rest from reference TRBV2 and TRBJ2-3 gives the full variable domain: EPEVTQTPSHQVTQMGQEVILRCVPISNHLYFYWYRQILGQKVEFLVSFYNNEISEKSEIFDDQFSVERPDGSNFTLKIRSTKLEDSAMYFCASKWPGPTDTQYFGPGTRLTVL.

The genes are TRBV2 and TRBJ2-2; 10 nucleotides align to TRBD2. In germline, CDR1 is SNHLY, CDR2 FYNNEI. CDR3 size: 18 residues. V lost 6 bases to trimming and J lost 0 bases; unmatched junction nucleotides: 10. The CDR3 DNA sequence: TGTGCCAGCAGACAGACAGAAGGACTAGCGGCGAACACCGGGGAGCTGTTTTTT. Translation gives CASRQTEGLAANTGELFF.

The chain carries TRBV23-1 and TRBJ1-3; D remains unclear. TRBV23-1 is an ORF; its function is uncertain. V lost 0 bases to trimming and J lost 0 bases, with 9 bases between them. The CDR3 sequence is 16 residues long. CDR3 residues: CASSQSPRDSGNTIYF. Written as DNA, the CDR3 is TGCGCCAGCAGTCAATCCCCGCGGGACTCTGGAAACACCATATATTTT.

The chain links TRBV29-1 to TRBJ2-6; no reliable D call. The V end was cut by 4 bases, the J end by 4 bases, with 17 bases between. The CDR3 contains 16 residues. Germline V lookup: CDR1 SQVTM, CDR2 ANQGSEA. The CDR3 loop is CSVVWGTISGANVLTF. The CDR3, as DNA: TGCAGCGTTGTTTGGGGTACGATTTCGGGGGCCAACGTCCTGACTTTC.

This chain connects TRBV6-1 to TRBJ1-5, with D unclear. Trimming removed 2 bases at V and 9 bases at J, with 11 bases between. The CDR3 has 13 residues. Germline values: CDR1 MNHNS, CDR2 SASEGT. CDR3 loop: CASSENLRRPQHF. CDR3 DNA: TGTGCCAGCAGTGAAAATCTTAGGAGGCCCCAGCATTTT.

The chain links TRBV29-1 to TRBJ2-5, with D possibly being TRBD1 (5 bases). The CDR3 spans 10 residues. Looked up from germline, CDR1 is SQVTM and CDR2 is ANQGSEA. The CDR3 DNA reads TGCTGGGGCGGTAGAGAGACCCAGTACTTC. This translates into CWGGRETQYF.